A selection of T cell receptor beta chains follows, all from one sample in a study of T-cell memory formation after mild COVID-19. TCRdb re-called the 5' RACE reads through MiXCR, storing one row per CDR3 protein. This sample has roughly 62,000 distinct CDR3 sequences, with roughly 9.9% found just once. The sample was PBMCs or a T cell subset sorted from them (not recorded which). The receptors stem from a man aged 18 to 30 who had mild COVID-19 (a few samples of this study predate the infection). Cell type and time point are not known. Both conserved end residues are part of each CDR3. The D gene is left open where the match is weak. For some rows the clone size is stated as once, few or many, or as a class when expanded; others skip it.

clone_size: few
d_call: TRBD2
j_call: TRBJ2-3
v_call: TRBV6-5
cdr3_aa: CASSYGGVLTDTQYF
cdr3_nt: TGTGCCAGCAGTTACGGGGGGGTACTCACAGATACGCAGTATTTT

clone_size: -
d_call: -
j_call: TRBJ1-4
v_call: TRBV4-2
cdr3_aa: CASKSDVSEKLFF
cdr3_nt: TGTGCCAGCAAGTCCGATGTGAGCGAAAAACTGTTTTTT

clone_size: few
d_call: -
j_call: TRBJ2-2
v_call: TRBV7-2
cdr3_aa: CASSRDYTTGELFF
cdr3_nt: TGTGCCAGCAGTCGCGACTACACCACCGGGGAGCTGTTTTTT

clone_size: few
d_call: -
j_call: TRBJ2-5
v_call: TRBV12-3/TRBV12-4
cdr3_aa: CASSFVGREAQYF
cdr3_nt: TGTGCCAGCAGTTTTGTAGGCAGGGAAGCCCAGTACTTC

clone_size: many
d_call: TRBD1
j_call: TRBJ2-1
v_call: TRBV24-1
cdr3_aa: CATSDYGTGNEQFF
cdr3_nt: TGTGCCACCAGTGATTACGGGACAGGGAATGAGCAGTTCTTC

clone_size: many
d_call: TRBD2
j_call: TRBJ2-5
v_call: TRBV5-1
cdr3_aa: CASSLAGTRKETQYF
cdr3_nt: TGCGCCAGCAGCTTGGCCGGGACTAGGAAAGAGACCCAGTACTTC

clone_size: -
d_call: -
j_call: TRBJ2-2
v_call: TRBV18
cdr3_aa: CASSPPVTASRELFF
cdr3_nt: TGTGCCAGCTCACCACCTGTCACAGCATCCCGGGAGCTGTTTTTT

clone_size: many
d_call: -
j_call: TRBJ2-3
v_call: TRBV12-3/TRBV12-4
cdr3_aa: CASSLAATDTQYF
cdr3_nt: TGTGCCAGCAGTTTAGCGGCCACAGATACGCAGTATTTT

clone_size: few
d_call: -
j_call: TRBJ1-2
v_call: TRBV5-6
cdr3_aa: CASSSGWGALGYTF
cdr3_nt: TGTGCCAGCAGCTCGGGCTGGGGGGCGCTCGGCTACACCTTC

clone_size: few
d_call: -
j_call: TRBJ2-7
v_call: TRBV7-9
cdr3_aa: CASSLGTLAYEQYF
cdr3_nt: TGTGCCAGCAGCCTGGGGACACTGGCCTACGAGCAGTACTTC

clone_size: few
d_call: TRBD1
j_call: TRBJ1-4
v_call: TRBV6-5
cdr3_aa: CADRSQGAYEKLFF
cdr3_nt: TGTGCCGACCGATCACAGGGGGCCTATGAAAAACTGTTTTTT

clone_size: -
d_call: TRBD2
j_call: TRBJ2-3
v_call: TRBV10-3
cdr3_aa: CAIRLAGGPGDTQYF
cdr3_nt: TGTGCCATCAGATTAGCGGGGGGGCCGGGAGATACGCAGTATTTT

clone_size: many
d_call: TRBD1
j_call: TRBJ2-5
v_call: TRBV7-9
cdr3_aa: CASSLEGTAETQYF
cdr3_nt: TGTGCCAGCAGCTTAGAAGGGACAGCAGAGACCCAGTACTTC

clone_size: -
d_call: -
j_call: TRBJ1-2
v_call: TRBV5-4
cdr3_aa: CASSFYGDYTF
cdr3_nt: TGTGCCAGCAGCTTTTACGGTGACTACACCTTC

clone_size: few
d_call: -
j_call: TRBJ2-1
v_call: TRBV5-4
cdr3_aa: CASSPRGIAYNEQFF
cdr3_nt: TGTGCCAGCAGCCCCCGGGGGATCGCCTACAATGAGCAGTTCTTC

clone_size: -
d_call: -
j_call: TRBJ1-1
v_call: TRBV7-9
cdr3_aa: CASSAHAEAFF
cdr3_nt: TGTGCCAGCAGCGCCCACGCTGAAGCTTTCTTT

clone_size: many
d_call: -
j_call: TRBJ2-2
v_call: TRBV7-3
cdr3_aa: CASSSSGGHGELFF
cdr3_nt: TGTGCCAGCAGCTCAAGTGGGGGTCACGGGGAGCTGTTTTTT

clone_size: -
d_call: -
j_call: TRBJ1-4
v_call: TRBV20-1
cdr3_aa: CSASSAAGEKLFF
cdr3_nt: TGCAGTGCTAGCAGTGCCGCGGGTGAAAAACTGTTTTTT

clone_size: -
d_call: -
j_call: TRBJ1-1
v_call: TRBV12-3/TRBV12-4
cdr3_aa: CASSRGWGTEAFF
cdr3_nt: TGTGCCAGCAGCCGTGGGTGGGGCACTGAAGCTTTCTTT

clone_size: -
d_call: -
j_call: TRBJ1-6
v_call: TRBV6-5
cdr3_aa: CASSYRISSPLHF
cdr3_nt: TGTGCCAGCAGTTACCGGATATCGTCACCCCTCCACTTT

clone_size: many
d_call: -
j_call: TRBJ1-5
v_call: TRBV7-9
cdr3_aa: CASSLGQDHQPQHF
cdr3_nt: TGTGCCAGCAGCTTAGGGCAGGACCATCAGCCCCAGCATTTT

clone_size: -
d_call: -
j_call: TRBJ2-5
v_call: TRBV5-1
cdr3_aa: CASKERTSQETQYF
cdr3_nt: TGCGCCAGCAAAGAACGGACAAGCCAAGAGACCCAGTACTTC

clone_size: few
d_call: -
j_call: TRBJ1-5
v_call: TRBV20-1
cdr3_aa: CSASGVLSSNQPQHF
cdr3_nt: TGCAGTGCCTCGGGGGTTCTCTCCAGCAATCAGCCCCAGCATTTT

clone_size: -
d_call: -
j_call: TRBJ2-7
v_call: TRBV7-9
cdr3_aa: CASSLDQGPYEQYF
cdr3_nt: TGTGCCAGCAGCTTAGATCAGGGTCCCTACGAGCAGTACTTC

clone_size: -
d_call: -
j_call: TRBJ2-6
v_call: TRBV18
cdr3_aa: CASSPVESGANVLTF
cdr3_nt: TGTGCCAGCTCACCAGTGGAGTCTGGGGCCAACGTCCTGACTTTC

clone_size: many
d_call: -
j_call: TRBJ2-3
v_call: TRBV5-1
cdr3_aa: CASRGVGGASGTQYF
cdr3_nt: TGCGCCAGCAGAGGGGTCGGCGGGGCCTCCGGTACGCAGTATTTT

clone_size: few
d_call: TRBD2
j_call: TRBJ2-1
v_call: TRBV5-4
cdr3_aa: CASNPLGRGGREQFF
cdr3_nt: TGTGCCAGCAACCCTCTAGGCCGGGGGGGCCGCGAGCAGTTCTTC

clone_size: few
d_call: -
j_call: TRBJ2-7
v_call: TRBV5-1
cdr3_aa: CASSSEYEQYF
cdr3_nt: TGCGCCAGCAGCTCGGAATACGAGCAGTACTTC

clone_size: many
d_call: -
j_call: TRBJ2-5
v_call: TRBV7-2
cdr3_aa: CASSLRPVQETQYF
cdr3_nt: TGTGCCAGCAGCTTAAGGCCAGTACAAGAGACCCAGTACTTC

clone_size: few
d_call: -
j_call: TRBJ2-3
v_call: TRBV6-1
cdr3_aa: CASSERGRRTDTQYF
cdr3_nt: TGTGCCAGCAGTGAGCGGGGGCGTCGCACAGATACGCAGTATTTT

clone_size: -
d_call: -
j_call: TRBJ1-2
v_call: TRBV6-5
cdr3_aa: CASSPLRMDGYTF
cdr3_nt: TGTGCCAGCAGTCCCCTCCGAATGGATGGCTACACCTTC

clone_size: few
d_call: -
j_call: TRBJ2-3
v_call: TRBV11-2
cdr3_aa: CASSFRTHYTDTQYF
cdr3_nt: TGTGCCAGCAGCTTCCGGACACACTACACAGATACGCAGTATTTT

clone_size: few
d_call: TRBD1
j_call: TRBJ2-2
v_call: TRBV5-1
cdr3_aa: CASSLSSPGGTGELFF
cdr3_nt: TGCGCCAGCAGCTTGTCTTCTCCAGGGGGCACCGGGGAGCTGTTTTTT

clone_size: -
d_call: -
j_call: TRBJ1-6
v_call: TRBV20-1
cdr3_aa: CSGTPVRGENSPLHF
cdr3_nt: TGCAGTGGCACGCCGGTTAGGGGAGAAAATTCACCCCTCCACTTT

clone_size: -
d_call: TRBD1
j_call: TRBJ2-7
v_call: TRBV12-3/TRBV12-4
cdr3_aa: CASSASTGLRREQYF
cdr3_nt: TGTGCCAGCAGCGCTTCGACAGGGCTACGTCGCGAGCAGTACTTC

clone_size: few
d_call: TRBD2
j_call: TRBJ2-5
v_call: TRBV30
cdr3_aa: CAWSFLRTSGAWGETQYF
cdr3_nt: TGTGCCTGGAGTTTCCTTCGGACTAGCGGGGCTTGGGGAGAGACCCAGTACTTC

clone_size: -
d_call: -
j_call: TRBJ2-1
v_call: TRBV5-1
cdr3_aa: CASSLVGGRNEQFF
cdr3_nt: TGCGCCAGCAGCTTGGTAGGGGGACGCAATGAGCAGTTCTTC

clone_size: few
d_call: -
j_call: TRBJ2-3
v_call: TRBV7-9
cdr3_aa: CASSFWTGTDTQYF
cdr3_nt: TGTGCCAGCAGCTTTTGGACAGGCACAGATACGCAGTATTTT

clone_size: -
d_call: TRBD2
j_call: TRBJ2-4
v_call: TRBV7-2
cdr3_aa: CASSLAPILAGGPDFQNIQYF
cdr3_nt: TGTGCCAGCAGCTTAGCCCCGATACTAGCGGGGGGGCCGGATTTTCAAAACATTCAGTACTTC

clone_size: many
d_call: -
j_call: TRBJ2-7
v_call: TRBV29-1
cdr3_aa: CSVEAPGVEQYF
cdr3_nt: TGCAGCGTTGAAGCCCCAGGGGTCGAGCAGTACTTC

clone_size: few
d_call: -
j_call: TRBJ2-3
v_call: TRBV5-1
cdr3_aa: CASSLEGRGGTDTQYF
cdr3_nt: TGCGCCAGCAGCTTGGAGGGCAGGGGGGGCACAGATACGCAGTATTTT

clone_size: -
d_call: -
j_call: TRBJ2-7
v_call: TRBV18
cdr3_aa: CASSPAGNEQYF
cdr3_nt: TGTGCCAGCTCACCAGCGGGGAACGAGCAGTACTTC

clone_size: few
d_call: -
j_call: TRBJ2-3
v_call: TRBV4-2
cdr3_aa: CASSQGSRGTDTQYF
cdr3_nt: TGTGCCAGCAGCCAAGGGAGTCGGGGCACAGATACGCAGTATTTT

clone_size: many
d_call: -
j_call: TRBJ2-2
v_call: TRBV24-1
cdr3_aa: CATSDGGNTGELFF
cdr3_nt: TGTGCCACCAGTGACGGGGGAAACACCGGGGAGCTGTTTTTT

clone_size: -
d_call: -
j_call: TRBJ1-4
v_call: TRBV7-2
cdr3_aa: CASSPHTTNEKLFF
cdr3_nt: TGTGCCAGCAGCCCACACACAACTAATGAAAAACTGTTTTTT

clone_size: few
d_call: -
j_call: TRBJ1-2
v_call: TRBV12-3/TRBV12-4
cdr3_aa: CASISQTGNYGYTF
cdr3_nt: TGTGCCAGCATTTCACAGACCGGTAACTATGGCTACACCTTC

clone_size: few
d_call: -
j_call: TRBJ1-4
v_call: TRBV20-1
cdr3_aa: CSARDYLNDEKLFF
cdr3_nt: TGCAGTGCTAGAGATTATCTTAATGACGAAAAACTGTTTTTT

clone_size: -
d_call: -
j_call: TRBJ1-4
v_call: TRBV27
cdr3_aa: CASSLFPATNEKLFF
cdr3_nt: TGTGCCAGCAGTTTATTTCCCGCAACTAATGAAAAACTGTTTTTT

clone_size: many
d_call: TRBD1
j_call: TRBJ2-5
v_call: TRBV20-1
cdr3_aa: CSAGRTGGQETQYF
cdr3_nt: TGCAGTGCTGGAAGAACAGGGGGCCAAGAGACCCAGTACTTC

clone_size: -
d_call: -
j_call: TRBJ1-2
v_call: TRBV4-3
cdr3_aa: CASSQDLAQYIYGYTF
cdr3_nt: TGCGCCAGCAGCCAAGATTTGGCGCAATACATATATGGCTACACCTTC

clone_size: few
d_call: -
j_call: TRBJ2-2
v_call: TRBV18
cdr3_aa: CASSPTALAGELFF
cdr3_nt: TGTGCCAGCTCACCAACGGCCCTCGCCGGGGAGCTGTTTTTT

clone_size: -
d_call: -
j_call: TRBJ1-4
v_call: TRBV5-1
cdr3_aa: CASSLSGLNEKLFF
cdr3_nt: TGCGCCAGCAGCTTATCGGGGTTGAATGAAAAACTGTTTTTT

clone_size: -
d_call: -
j_call: TRBJ1-5
v_call: TRBV6-6
cdr3_aa: CASSHGQLNQPQHF
cdr3_nt: TGTGCCAGCAGTCATGGACAGCTCAATCAGCCCCAGCATTTT

clone_size: -
d_call: TRBD1
j_call: TRBJ1-2
v_call: TRBV6-1
cdr3_aa: CATDGQGRGYTF
cdr3_nt: TGTGCCACGGACGGACAGGGTCGGGGCTACACCTTC

clone_size: -
d_call: -
j_call: TRBJ2-3
v_call: TRBV7-8
cdr3_aa: CASSPRRSTDTQYF
cdr3_nt: TGTGCCAGCAGCCCACGACGGAGCACAGATACGCAGTATTTT

clone_size: many
d_call: -
j_call: TRBJ2-7
v_call: TRBV12-3/TRBV12-4
cdr3_aa: CASSLPRGARGKNLYEQYF
cdr3_nt: TGTGCCAGCAGTTTGCCTCGGGGGGCGAGGGGGAAAAACCTATACGAGCAGTACTTC

clone_size: few
d_call: -
j_call: TRBJ2-3
v_call: TRBV7-9
cdr3_aa: CASSLDTGSDTQYF
cdr3_nt: TGTGCCAGCAGCTTAGATACAGGTTCAGATACGCAGTATTTT

clone_size: -
d_call: TRBD1
j_call: TRBJ2-4
v_call: TRBV6-2/TRBV6-3
cdr3_aa: CASSYSGQFSKNIQYF
cdr3_nt: TGTGCCAGCAGTTACTCGGGACAGTTCTCCAAAAACATTCAGTACTTC

clone_size: many
d_call: -
j_call: TRBJ2-3
v_call: TRBV4-2
cdr3_aa: CASSQGLTSTDTQYF
cdr3_nt: TGTGCCAGCAGCCAAGGGCTGACTAGCACAGATACGCAGTATTTT

clone_size: few
d_call: -
j_call: TRBJ2-5
v_call: TRBV9
cdr3_aa: CASSVVPRETQYF
cdr3_nt: TGTGCCAGCAGCGTAGTCCCCCGGGAGACCCAGTACTTC